The source of this TCR beta chain is a study of CD8+ T cells in alopecia areata. Extracted from the samples, RNA was reverse transcribed into cDNA to serve as the sequencing template. Repertoires were generated with immunoSEQ multiplex PCR, while TCRdb's copy carries only in-frame clones and drops some. The sample lists approximately 140,000 clones; roughly 82% were seen once. Indicated treatment: oral pan-JAK inhibitor, 5-10 mg twice daily. The germline CDR1 and CDR2 sequences are SEHNR and FQNEAQ (reference sequence). This CDR3 has 13 residues. Deletions cut 5 bases from V and 6 bases from J, with 12 bases between.

Sequencing used CD8+ T cells sorted from blood, obtained at week 4, from a patient treated with tofacitinib. The receptor was isolated from a human donor with alopecia areata. This chain connects TRBV7-9 to TRBJ2-3; D is possibly TRBD2 (5 bases). CDR3 residues: CASSPDSMDTQYF. The DNA of the CDR3 is TGTGCCAGCAGCCCGGACTCAATGGATACGCAGTATTTT.